This entry is about one T cell receptor (beta chain). These data originate in a study of T cell changes during pregnancy in multiple sclerosis. The repertoire was sequenced with immunoSEQ multiplex PCR; TCRdb's copy has only in-frame clones and lacks some. Among more than 25,000 clones listed, approximately 86% were seen once. Between the trimmed V and J ends, which lost 5 bases and 5 bases, there was a span of 16 bases. Looked up from germline, CDR1 is MNHEY and CDR2 is SMNVEV (reference sequence). This CDR3 has 14 residues. Source: CD8+ T cells from peripheral blood mononuclear cells, taken in the first trimester of pregnancy. J is TRBJ2-7 and V is TRBV27, with a weak D call TRBD1 (6 bases). This clonotype originated in a female donor with multiple sclerosis, enrolled in a pregnancy study. CDR3 nucleotide sequence: TGTGCCAGCAGTCTGGGACAAGGACTCCACGAGCAGTACTTC. The encoded protein is CASSLGQGLHEQYF.